Detailed here is one TCR beta chain. No antigen is known for it. Libraries were prepared by immunoSEQ multiplex PCR; TCRdb keeps only in-frame clonotypes and omits some of them. The sample lists 2 million to 2.5 million clones; around 95% were seen once. This entry belongs to a study of shared clonotypes between healthy human individuals. Points from the study as a whole: The study found lower generation probabilities in non-shared clonotypes than in those shared by all four donors.

Every donor, a Caucasian adult, lived in Nashville, Tennessee. Both subsets, CD45RA+ naive and CD45RA-negative memory, were split from the CD4+ cells. Germline V gives CDR1 SGHRS, CDR2 YFSETQ. Trimming cost V 0 bases and J 5 bases, with 17 bases left between them. This CDR3 is 16 amino acids long. The rearrangement joins TRBV5-1 to TRBJ2-5; D is perhaps TRBD1 (6 bases). This clonotype originated in a man aged 18 to 30 in good health. The sample taken for sequencing was naive CD4+ T cells sorted from blood. Subset in this sample: CD45RA+ positively selected. Here the CDR3 DNA reads TGCGCCAGCAGCTTGGCGGAACAGGGTGTGAGGGAGACCCAGTACTTC. This gives the protein CASSLAEQGVRETQYF.